These 22 T cell receptor beta chains were all obtained from the same sample, sequenced in a study of response to subunit inactivated influenza vaccine. Via MiXCR, TCRdb re-called the RT-PCR reads, giving one row per CDR3 protein. The table includes about half a million distinct CDR3 sequences, 25% detected once. The sample was CD4+ T cells sorted from PBMCs, taken less than 6 days after vaccination. All receptors derive from a middle-aged man who received an inactivated influenza vaccine.

This rearrangement joins TRBV3-1 to TRBJ2-1; D might be TRBD2 (6 bases). Trimming removed 5 bases at V and 3 bases at J, with 17 bases between. The germline V gene has CDR1 LGHDT and CDR2 YNNKEL (reference sequence). The CDR3 covers 16 residues. The CDR3 DNA reads as TGTGCCAGCAGCTCACGAGCTGGGGGGAACTACAATGAGCAGTTCTTC. Protein product: CASSSRAGGNYNEQFF.

The CDR3 DNA reads TGCAGCGTTGGGCTAGCGGGCCAAGAGACCCAGTACTTC. This gives the protein CSVGLAGQETQYF. The J gene is TRBJ2-5, the V gene TRBV29-1; 8 nucleotides agree with TRBD2. The CDR3 covers 13 residues. J lost 1 base, V lost 4 bases, and 2 bases had no gene match. Germline V CDR1 and CDR2: SQVTM, ANQGSEA.

This clonotype was counted many times. The CDR3 sequence: CASSQMRNQPQHF. The DNA for the CDR3 is TGTGCCAGCAGCCAAATGCGAAATCAGCCCCAGCATTTT. The chain employs TRBV16 and TRBJ1-5; D not certain. This CDR3 is 13 amino acids long. Germline V CDR1 and CDR2: KGHSY, FQNENV. Deletions cut 2 bases from V and 4 bases from J, with 6 bases between.

The rearrangement links TRBV5-1 to TRBJ2-5; 8 bases align to TRBD1. The length of the CDR3 is 15 residues. CDR1 is SGHRS and CDR2 is YFSETQ in the germline V gene. J gave up 5 bases and V 6 bases, and 12 bases lay outside the gene matches. CDR3 sequence: CASNIGQGPSETQYF. CDR3 in DNA: TGCGCCAGCAATATAGGACAGGGTCCTTCTGAGACCCAGTACTTC.

The CDR3 region is CASSRQGQGMQPQHF. The CDR3 nucleotides read TGTGCCAGCAGTAGACAGGGACAGGGGATGCAGCCCCAGCATTTT. This chain links TRBV27 with TRBJ1-5, with 10 bases aligning to TRBD1. Germline-derived CDR1 and CDR2 are MNHEY and SMNVEV (reference sequence). J was trimmed by 7 bases and V by 5 bases; bases with no gene match: 8. This CDR3 region has 15 residues.

The chain links TRBV7-2 to TRBJ2-7; TRBD1 might be the D (6 bases). Trimming pared 6 bases from V and 0 bases from J, leaving 18 bases between. The CDR3 extends over 16 amino acids. In germline, CDR1 is SGHTA, CDR2 FQGNSA. The DNA for the CDR3 is TGTGCCAGCAGGCGCGATACAGGGCCTCTCTCCTACGAGCAGTACTTC. Translated, it gives CASRRDTGPLSYEQYF.

In nucleotides, the CDR3 is TGTGCCAGCAGTTGGCGACAGGCCATACCTAACACTGAAGCTTTCTTT. Translation gives CASSWRQAIPNTEAFF. The chain couples TRBV12-3 or TRBV12-4 to TRBJ1-1; D is possibly TRBD1 (6 bases). The V end lost 4 bases, the J end lost 2 bases, and 17 bases lay between the germline ends. CDR3 length: 16 amino acids.

The chain uses TRBV12-3 or TRBV12-4 and TRBJ2-4, with D possibly being TRBD1 or TRBD2 (5 bases each). The V end lost 6 bases, the J end lost 9 bases, and 12 bases lay between the germline ends. The CDR3 loop spans 12 amino acids. The CDR3 protein is CASSRDQGIQYF. CDR3 DNA sequence: TGTGCCAGCAGCCGGGACCAGGGCATTCAGTACTTC.

The J gene is TRBJ1-1, the V gene TRBV5-5; D remains unclear. CDR1 is SGHKS, CDR2 YYEKEE, per germline (reference sequence). V was cut by 5 bases and J by 3 bases, with 11 bases left in between. The CDR3 loop spans 13 amino acids. The CDR3 DNA reads as TGTGCCAGCAGTTTTCAGGAGTACACTGAAGCTTTCTTT. This sequence encodes CASSFQEYTEAFF.

This rearrangement joins TRBV29-1 to TRBJ2-4; no clear D gene. The length of the CDR3 is 13 residues. The germline V gene encodes CDR1 SQVTM and CDR2 ANQGSEA. Trimming shortened V by 1 base and J by 2 bases, and 6 bases separated the two germline ends. DNA of the CDR3: TGCAGCGTTGAAGGAAATACCAAAAACATTCAGTACTTC. Its translation: CSVEGNTKNIQYF.

Only a few counts were recorded for this clonotype. V usage is TRBV4-1 and J usage is TRBJ2-1, with TRBD2 as a possible D gene (5 bases). The germline CDR1 and CDR2 sequences are MGHRA and YSYEKL. This CDR3 region has 16 residues. V was pared by 4 bases and J by 5 bases, with 18 bases between. The CDR3 spells CASSRASGGLNNEQFF. DNA of the CDR3: TGCGCCAGCAGCCGGGCAAGCGGCGGGCTGAACAATGAGCAGTTCTTC.

The rearrangement joins TRBV2 to TRBJ2-7, with 11 bases lining up with TRBD2. This CDR3 contains 16 residues. V lost 5 bases and J lost 2; bases outside the gene matches: 8. The germline V gene encodes CDR1 SNHLY and CDR2 FYNNEI. The CDR3 loop is CASSKLTSGGAYEQYF. In nucleotides, the CDR3 is TGTGCCAGCAGTAAATTAACTAGCGGGGGCGCCTACGAGCAGTACTTC.

In this sample, this clonotype turned up a few times. The chain uses TRBV6-6 and TRBJ2-7; D is unclear. CDR3 length: 13 residues. Germline lookup yields CDR1 MNHNY and CDR2 SVGAGI (reference sequence). V shed 0 bases and J shed 9 bases, with 12 bases lying between them. Here the CDR3 reads CASSYSAEEMQYF. For the CDR3, the DNA is TGTGCCAGCAGTTACTCGGCAGAAGAGATGCAGTACTTC.

The chain has TRBV4-3 and TRBJ1-5; maybe TRBD1 (5 bases). V was shortened by 4 bases and J by 9 bases, with 19 bases between the two germline ends. The CDR3 runs 15 residues. Germline-derived CDR1 and CDR2 are LGHNA and YSLEER. CDR3 residues: CASSLTKGEQGPQHF. The DNA of the CDR3 is TGCGCCAGCAGCCTTACCAAAGGGGAGCAGGGGCCCCAGCATTTT.

J is TRBJ2-6 and V is TRBV20-1; no clear D gene. The V end lost 6 bases, the J end lost 0 bases, and 15 bases lay between the germline ends. This CDR3 spans 16 amino acids. The germline V gene has CDR1 DFQATT and CDR2 SNEGSKA (reference sequence). CDR3 bases: TGCAGTGCCCATGACGCGCATGCCTCTGGGGCCAACGTCCTGACTTTC. Residues: CSAHDAHASGANVLTF.

This clonotype was seen more than once but under ten times. The gene calls are TRBV11-2 and TRBJ2-3; no clear D. Germline CDR1 reads SGHAT; CDR2 reads FQNNGV. V was pared by 1 base and J by 0 bases, with 11 bases between. This CDR3 spans 16 amino acids. The CDR3 loop reads CASSLGITTSTDTQYF. The CDR3 DNA is TGTGCCAGCAGCTTAGGGATCACTACTAGCACAGATACGCAGTATTTT.

This clonotype was counted a few times. The chain is built from TRBV9 and TRBJ2-3, with 8 nucleotides matching TRBD2. V shed 7 bases and J 6 bases; nucleotides not matched to a gene: 7. This CDR3 has 13 residues. The germline CDR1 and CDR2 sequences are SGDLS and YYNGEE. The CDR3 coding sequence is TGTGCCAGCGGCGGGGGGCCAGGGGATACGCAGTATTTT. As protein: CASGGGPGDTQYF.

This clonotype was counted a single time. The genes are TRBV20-1 and TRBJ2-1; 10 positions agree with TRBD2. This CDR3 comprises 14 residues. V trimming: 0 bases; J trimming: 13 bases; junction bases outside the gene matches: 9. CDR1 and CDR2 (germline): DFQATT, SNEGSKA (reference sequence). CDR3 in amino acids: CSARDPSGRIGQFF. CDR3 sequence (DNA): TGCAGTGCTAGAGATCCTAGCGGGAGAATCGGTCAGTTCTTC.

The chain recombines TRBV20-1 with TRBJ1-6; D might be TRBD1 (5 bases). The CDR3 consists of 16 residues. V dropped 0 bases and J dropped 6 bases, with 15 bases sitting between them. Germline values: CDR1 DFQATT, CDR2 SNEGSKA (reference sequence). The CDR3 sequence: CSARDTGLLANSPLHF. The CDR3 bases are TGCAGTGCTAGAGATACGGGACTTTTGGCTAATTCACCCCTCCACTTT.

The rearrangement links TRBV20-1 to TRBJ2-7, with a possible D match to TRBD2 (6 bases). Trimming removed 6 bases at V and 6 bases at J, with 15 bases between. CDR1 is DFQATT and CDR2 is SNEGSKA in the germline V gene (reference sequence). The CDR3 is made up of 12 amino acids. CDR3 nucleotides: TGCAGTGCCGCCCTCCCGGGGGTCGAGCAGTACTTC. As protein: CSAALPGVEQYF.

This clonotype came up a few times. This chain links TRBV12-3 or TRBV12-4 with TRBJ1-1; possibly TRBD1 for D (6 bases). The V end was cut by 2 bases, the J end by 0 bases, with 10 bases between. CDR3 size: 15 residues. CDR3 residues: CASSLMGGLNTEAFF. The DNA of the CDR3 is TGTGCCAGCAGTTTAATGGGGGGCCTGAACACTGAAGCTTTCTTT.

J is TRBJ2-2 and V is TRBV5-6, with D uncertain. The CDR3 totals 15 residues. The germline gives CDR1 SGHDT, CDR2 YYEEEE. V lost 4 bases, J lost 0 bases, and 10 bases lay in between. CDR3 coding DNA: TGTGCCAGCAGCCCAGGACCAACGAACACCGGGGAGCTGTTTTTT. Its protein is CASSPGPTNTGELFF.